The TCR beta chain described here comes from a study of shared clonotypes between healthy human individuals. Across the whole study: Each donor contributed plates that comprised three CD4 naive, three CD4 memory, two CD8 naive and one CD8 memory. Study-level findings and limits: Relative to clonotypes present in all four donors, those not shared had lower generation probabilities. Though the depth was large, rarefaction showed that sorted-subset sequencing was incomplete.

Each donor was a Caucasian adult residing in Nashville, Tennessee. This table comes from immunoSEQ multiplex PCR, and its TCRdb copy is limited to in-frame clones, with some not included. This sample yields under 600,000 clones, of which 95% to 96% are seen a single time; 0.05% to 0.08% belongs to the top ten. V dropped 1 base and J dropped 4; count of bases not matched to a gene: 8. Per the germline V gene, CDR1 is SGHTA and CDR2 is FQGTGA. This CDR3 is built from 17 residues. Points on this clone: Antigen unknown.

V usage is TRBV7-3 and J usage is TRBJ2-1; 9 bases align to TRBD2. The clonotype comes from a woman between 25 and 40 years old in good health. The sequenced material came from naive CD4+ T cells sorted from blood. As to subset: CD45RA+ positively selected. For the CDR3, the DNA is TGTGCCAGCAGCTTAATGGGCGGGAGGGCGAGTTACAATGAGCAGTTCTTC. This codes for CASSLMGGRASYNEQFF. The entire variable domain, with the rest obtained from reference TRBV7-3 and TRBJ2-1, is as follows: GAGVSQTPSNKVTEKGKYVELRCDPISGHTALYWYRQSLGQGPEFLIYFQGTGAADDSGLPNDRFFAVRPEGSVSTLKIQRTERGDSAVYLCASSLMGGRASYNEQFFGPGTRLTVL.